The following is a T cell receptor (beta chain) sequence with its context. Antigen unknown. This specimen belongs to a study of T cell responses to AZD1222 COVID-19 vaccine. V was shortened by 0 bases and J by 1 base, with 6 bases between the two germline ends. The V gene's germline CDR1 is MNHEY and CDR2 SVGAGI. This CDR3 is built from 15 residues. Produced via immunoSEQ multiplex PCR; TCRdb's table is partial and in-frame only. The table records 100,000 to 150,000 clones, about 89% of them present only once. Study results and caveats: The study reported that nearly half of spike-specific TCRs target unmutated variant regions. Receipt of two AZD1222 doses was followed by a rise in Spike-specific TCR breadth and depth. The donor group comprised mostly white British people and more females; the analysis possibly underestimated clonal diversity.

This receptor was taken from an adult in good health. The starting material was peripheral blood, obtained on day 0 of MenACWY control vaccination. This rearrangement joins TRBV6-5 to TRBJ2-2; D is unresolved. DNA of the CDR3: TGTGCCAGCAGTTACTCCGGTCAGAACACCGGGGAGCTGTTTTTT. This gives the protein CASSYSGQNTGELFF.